This T cell receptor (beta chain) is drawn from a study of blood T cell repertoires in COVID-19. As for the study in general: The analysed material was cDNA or gDNA that came from T cells, B-cell-depleted T cells, or PBMCs.

Original processing methods: Reference gene primer amplification gave nucleated cell count estimates. Data came from immunoSEQ multiplex PCR; TCRdb stores just in-frame clones and leaves some out. That table is the source of V, J and clone size, and D and trimming were worked out from the DNA. The sample lists 110,000 or so clones, 85% seen once, with about 3.4% in the top ten. This clone has only one observation. CDR1 and CDR2 from the germline V gene are LGHDT and YNNKEL (reference sequence). CDR3 size: 17 residues. V lost 4 bases and J 0 bases, leaving 13 bases between the germline ends. What was sequenced was peripheral blood. This TCR was recovered from a man aged 35 to 55 with acute or convalescent COVID-19. The chain combines TRBV3-1 (or the pseudogene TRBV3-2) with TRBJ2-6, with D hard to call. CDR3 nucleotides: TGTGCCAGCAGCCTAAAATTAGTCGCCTCTGGGGCCAACGTCCTGACTTTC. Translating gives CASSLKLVASGANVLTF.